In this sample, the clone carrying this TCR beta chain turned up once. Clones were read by immunoSEQ multiplex PCR, and TCRdb kept only the in-frame ones, dropping some. The sample gives approximately 130,000 clones, 80% to 90% of which show up once; 9.5% to 13% is in the top ten. These data come from a study of blood T cell repertoires in COVID-19. The CDR3 runs to 18 residues. Germline loops: CDR1 MNHEY, CDR2 SVGEGT. J gave up 1 base and V 5 bases, and 11 bases lay outside the gene matches. The clonotype originates from a human donor in a cohort sampled during active COVID-19. The sample comprised peripheral blood. This chain connects TRBV6-2 or TRBV6-3 to TRBJ2-3; 11 bases are a match to TRBD1. The CDR3 loop is CASSTRTGGFSGTDTQYF. CDR3 DNA: TGTGCCAGCAGTACCCGGACAGGGGGCTTTTCGGGCACAGATACGCAGTATTTT.